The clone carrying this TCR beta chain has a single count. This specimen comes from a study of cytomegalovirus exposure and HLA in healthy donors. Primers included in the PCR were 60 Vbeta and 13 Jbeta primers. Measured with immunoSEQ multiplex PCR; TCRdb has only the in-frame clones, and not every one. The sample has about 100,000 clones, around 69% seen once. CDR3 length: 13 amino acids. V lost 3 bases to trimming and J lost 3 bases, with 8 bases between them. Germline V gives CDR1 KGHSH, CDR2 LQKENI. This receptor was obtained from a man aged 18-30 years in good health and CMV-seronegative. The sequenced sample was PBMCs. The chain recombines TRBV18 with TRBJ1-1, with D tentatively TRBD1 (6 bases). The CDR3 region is CASSPGQYTEAFF. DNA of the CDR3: TGTGCCAGCTCACCTGGACAGTACACTGAAGCTTTCTTT. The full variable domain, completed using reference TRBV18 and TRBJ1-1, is NAGVMQNPRHLVRRRGQEARLRCSPMKGHSHVYWYRQLPEEGLKFMVYLQKENIIDESGMPKERFSAEFPKEGPSILRIQQVVRGDSAAYFCASSPGQYTEAFFGQGTRLTVV.